This is a list of T cell receptor beta chains from one sample in a study of blood T cell repertoires in COVID-19. The table came from immunoSEQ multiplex PCR; TCRdb's copy has only in-frame clones and leaves some out. The sample consists of approximately 11,000 clones, roughly 86% of them appearing once. Sequencing was performed on peripheral blood. The receptors were sampled from a man aged 50 to 60 with active COVID-19. Both conserved end residues are trimmed from each CDR3.

j_call	cdr3_length	v_call	cdr3_aa
TRBJ2-7	11	TRBV5-4	ASSPVTSVEQY
TRBJ1-2	11	TRBV9	ASSETGNYGYT
TRBJ2-3	14	TRBV4-2	ASSQVRAGEADTQY
TRBJ1-1	9	TRBV9	ASSPPPEAF
TRBJ2-1	14	TRBV7-8	ASSIGGDRRYNEQF
TRBJ2-7	10	TRBV14	ASSQDHRHKY
TRBJ2-1	14	TRBV7-9	ASSLAPGLSYNEQF
TRBJ2-1	13	TRBV4-1	ASSQVATGYNEQF
TRBJ2-1	12	TRBV11-2	ASSSRTVYNEQF
TRBJ2-5	13	TRBV28	ASSLSRVSKETQY
TRBJ1-1	11	TRBV15	ATSRGGGVGAF
TRBJ2-1	12	TRBV25-1	ASSVSGRASLQF
TRBJ2-1	12	TRBV13	ASSLGTGTNEQF
TRBJ2-5	13	TRBV27	ASSLEQGAQETQY
TRBJ2-3	11	TRBV6-2/TRBV6-3	ASSYSGADTQY
TRBJ2-7	13	TRBV10-1	ASSAGLAGSYEQY
TRBJ1-6	14	TRBV2	ASSEGLNSYNSPLH